These 21 T cell receptor beta chains were sequenced from one sample in a study of T-cell reconstitution after alpha-beta-depleted transplantation in children. TCRbeta library construction was performed incorporating unique molecular identifiers. TCRdb called the PCR reads again in MiXCR, with one record for every CDR3 protein. The table shows fewer than 750,000 distinct CDR3 sequences, with 23% occurring only once. The sequences come from PBMCs, mostly from graft donor cells, collected 360 days after TCRalphabeta/CD19-depleted stem cell transplant. The receptors were gathered from a boy in the first two years of life who had a stem cell transplant for acute myeloid leukemia, so the T cells may come from the graft donor.

Ten or more counts support this clonotype. The genes are TRBV29-1 and TRBJ1-6; weak D call: TRBD1 (5 bases). V gave up 6 bases and J gave up 5 bases, with 14 bases separating them. CDR3 length: 14 amino acids. Germline V gives CDR1 SQVTM, CDR2 ANQGSEA. CDR3 sequence reads: CSVGSQGNNSPLHF. CDR3 coding DNA: TGCAGCGTGGGGTCTCAGGGCAATAATTCACCCCTCCACTTT. Full variable domain (remainder filled in from reference TRBV29-1 and TRBJ1-6): SAVISQKPSRDICQRGTSLTIQCQVDSQVTMMFWYRQQPGQSLTLIATANQGSEATYESGFVIDKFPISRPNLTFSTLTVSNMSPEDSSIYLCSVGSQGNNSPLHFGNGTRLTVT.

Many counts were recorded for this clonotype. This chain's CDR3 is CASRIAWSPGNTIYF. The CDR3 DNA reads as TGCGCCAGCAGAATAGCGTGGAGTCCTGGAAACACCATATATTTT. The chain recombines TRBV5-1 with TRBJ1-3; D is undetermined. The ends were cut back, 5 bases at V and 2 bases at J, with 14 bases in the middle. CDR1 and CDR2 from the germline V gene are SGHRS and YFSETQ. The CDR3 is made up of 15 amino acids.

This clonotype was recorded a few times. The chain is built from TRBV6-5 and TRBJ1-1; D unclear. The V end lost 3 bases, the J end lost 3 bases, and 2 bases lay between the germline ends. CDR3 size: 11 residues. CDR1 is MNHEY, CDR2 SVGAGI, per germline. The CDR3 DNA reads as TGTGCCAGCAGTTATTACACTGAAGCTTTCTTT. It encodes CASSYYTEAFF.

This rearrangement joins TRBV7-9 to TRBJ2-2; 8 positions match TRBD2. The CDR3 is made up of 16 amino acids. The V and J ends lost 5 bases and 0 bases, in that order; junction bases with no gene match: 5. Germline V gene sequence: CDR1 SEHNR, CDR2 FQNEAQ (reference sequence). The DNA of the CDR3 is TGTGCCAGCAGCCAATACGGGGGGGCGAACACCGGGGAGCTGTTTTTT. Residues: CASSQYGGANTGELFF.

In this sample, this clonotype turned up many times. The J gene is TRBJ2-1, the V gene TRBV3-1; D possibly uses TRBD1 or TRBD2 (6 bases each). Trimming stripped 3 bases from V and 2 bases from J, with 14 bases between. The CDR3 covers 16 residues. Per the germline V gene, CDR1 is LGHDT and CDR2 is YNNKEL (reference sequence). CDR3: CASSQGGPAAYNEQFF. CDR3 bases: TGTGCCAGCAGCCAGGGGGGCCCGGCGGCCTACAATGAGCAGTTCTTC.

This clonotype was seen at least ten times. V and J are TRBV29-1 and TRBJ2-1; TRBD2 matches at 7 bases. V shed 6 bases, J shed 6 bases, and the junction held 11 bases outside the gene matches. The germline gives CDR1 SQVTM, CDR2 ANQGSEA. The CDR3 has 14 amino acids. CDR3 coding DNA: TGCAGCGTGACTAGCCCACCGGGGGGCAATGAGCAGTTCTTC. Its translation is CSVTSPPGGNEQFF.

This clonotype was detected a few times. The rearrangement joins TRBV6-1 to TRBJ1-1; no clear D gene. Between the trimmed V and J ends, which lost 6 bases and 1 base, there was a span of 9 bases. Germline CDR1 MNHNS, CDR2 SASEGT. The CDR3 is 13 amino acids. The DNA of the CDR3 is TGTGCCAGCAGCGGAGTCCCGAACACTGAAGCTTTCTTT. Translation: CASSGVPNTEAFF.

The chain has TRBV20-1 and TRBJ1-2, with D perhaps TRBD1 (6 bases). Trimming removed 6 bases from V and 1 base from J, with 15 bases in between. Germline V gene lookup returns CDR1 DFQATT and CDR2 SNEGSKA (reference sequence). CDR3 size: 14 residues. The CDR3 coding sequence is TGCAGTGCACCCAGGGGACCCTTTAACTATGGCTACACCTTC. The encoded protein is CSAPRGPFNYGYTF.

This clonotype was detected many times. The chain uses TRBV29-1 and TRBJ2-3; the match to TRBD1 covers 7 bases. This CDR3 has 14 amino acids. Germline V gene data show CDR1 as SQVTM and CDR2 as ANQGSEA. Unmatched junction bases numbered 8, after V lost 5 bases and J lost 3 bases. As DNA, the CDR3 is TGCAGCGTTCCTTTACAGGGGAATACAGATACGCAGTATTTT. It codes for CSVPLQGNTDTQYF.

This clonotype was picked up one time. This chain connects TRBV3-1 to TRBJ2-5, with D unclear. CDR1 is LGHDT, CDR2 YNNKEL, per germline (reference sequence). The CDR3 covers 14 residues. Trimming cost V 1 base and J 0 bases, with 6 bases left between them. CDR3 sequence reads: CASSQVVNQETQYF. For the CDR3, the DNA is TGTGCCAGCAGCCAAGTCGTTAACCAAGAGACCCAGTACTTC.

This clonotype was seen ten or more times. One junction end disagrees with the germline gene, perhaps due to a read error. The chain recombines TRBV12-3 or TRBV12-4 with TRBJ2-3; D possibly matches TRBD1 or TRBD2 (5 bases each). The CDR3 sequence is 11 residues long. The CDR3 loop is CASSRGDAQYF. The CDR3 DNA is TGTGCCAGCAGTAGGGGAGATGCGCAGTATTTT.

This chain connects TRBV18 to TRBJ1-3; the D is unclear. The CDR3 is 15 amino acids. V lost 0 bases to trimming and J lost 1 base, with 7 bases between them. CDR1 is KGHSH and CDR2 is LQKENI in the germline V gene. The CDR3 nucleotides are TGTGCCAGCTCACCACCGGCCGATTCTGGAAACACCATATATTTT. Its translation: CASSPPADSGNTIYF.

At least ten counts were recorded for this clonotype. The V call is TRBV29-1, the J call TRBJ2-2; a possible D gene is TRBD1 (6 bases). The length of the CDR3 is 13 residues. Between the trimmed V and J ends, which lost 1 base and 6 bases, there was a span of 9 bases. The V gene's germline CDR1 is SQVTM and CDR2 ANQGSEA. The chain's CDR3 is CSVEAQGSGELFF. The CDR3 coding sequence is TGCAGCGTTGAAGCCCAGGGGTCCGGGGAGCTGTTTTTT.

This clonotype was picked up many times. The chain uses TRBV20-1 and TRBJ2-2; D unresolved. Trimming cost V 3 bases and J 1 base, with 6 bases left between them. CDR3 size: 13 residues. Germline CDR1 reads DFQATT; CDR2 reads SNEGSKA (reference sequence). The CDR3 spells CSASKGNTGELFF. CDR3 nucleotides: TGCAGTGCTAGTAAGGGGAACACCGGGGAGCTGTTTTTT.

This clonotype was detected many times. J is TRBJ2-3 and V is TRBV20-1; TRBD1 agrees at 10 bases. Germline values: CDR1 DFQATT, CDR2 SNEGSKA (reference sequence). The CDR3 spans 14 residues. J was trimmed by 3 bases and V by 6 bases; bases with no gene match: 6. The CDR3 nucleotides are TGCAGTGCCACCGGGACAGGGGAGACAGATACGCAGTATTTT. It codes for CSATGTGETDTQYF.

J is TRBJ2-3 and V is TRBV6-1; 12 bases agree with TRBD2. J lost 4 bases, V lost 7 bases, and 12 bases had no gene match. Germline loops: CDR1 MNHNS, CDR2 SASEGT. This CDR3 is built from 17 residues. CDR3 bases: TGTGCCAGCAAACCTCTGCCGGGACTAGCGGGTTCAGATACGCAGTATTTT. It specifies CASKPLPGLAGSDTQYF.

This clonotype was observed at least ten times. The chain combines TRBV5-1 with TRBJ2-5; no firm D call. The CDR3 runs 14 residues. The germline V and J ends were trimmed by 4 bases and 1 base, with 11 bases remaining between them. Germline CDR1 is SGHRS and CDR2 is YFSETQ. The CDR3 nucleotides read TGCGCCAGCAGCACCGGACGGCTCCAAGAGACCCAGTACTTC. This sequence encodes CASSTGRLQETQYF.

The table lists this clonotype with a few counts. This sequence joins TRBV20-1 and TRBJ1-4; D possibly corresponds to TRBD1 (6 bases). Trimming left V 3 bases short and J 8 bases short, with 16 bases between. This CDR3 is built from 14 residues. Per germline, CDR1 DFQATT and CDR2 SNEGSKA (reference sequence). The CDR3 region has the DNA TGCAGTGCTAGGAGGGGATGGGGGCACGAAAAACTGTTTTTT. Its translation: CSARRGWGHEKLFF.

The V gene is TRBV12-3 or TRBV12-4, the J gene TRBJ2-7, with D possibly matching TRBD2 (5 bases). The CDR3 sequence is 14 residues long. The ends were cut back, 3 bases at V and 3 bases at J, with 12 bases in the middle. The DNA of the CDR3 is TGTGCCAGCAGTTTCAGAGGGAGAGACTACGAGCAGTACTTC. Protein: CASSFRGRDYEQYF.

This clonotype was recorded many times. The genes are TRBV25-1 and TRBJ1-2; D possibly corresponds to TRBD1 (6 bases). V lost 6 bases and J 4 bases, leaving 12 bases between the germline ends. CDR3 length: 13 amino acids. CDR1 is MGHDK, CDR2 SYGVNS, per germline. The CDR3 nucleotides read TGTGCCAGCAGCAACGCAGGGGCCTATGGCTACACCTTC. Protein sequence: CASSNAGAYGYTF.

This chain uses TRBV20-1 with TRBJ2-7; TRBD1 might be the D (5 bases). The V end lost 5 bases, the J end lost 0 bases, and 14 bases lay between the germline ends. The germline V gene has CDR1 DFQATT and CDR2 SNEGSKA (reference sequence). The CDR3 sequence is 14 residues long. Here the CDR3 DNA reads TGCAGTGCTCAGACAGTAGTAAGCTCCTACGAGCAGTACGTC. Its protein is CSAQTVVSSYEQYV.